The rows below give T cell receptor beta chains drawn from one sample of a study of CD8 T cells in ankylosing spondylitis. One entry per CDR3 protein results from TCRdb running MiXCR on the 5' RACE reads. The data show 250,000 or so distinct CDR3 sequences, under 20% seen once. Material for sequencing was blood, either unsorted or a sorted T cell fraction (not recorded which). These receptors originate from a male donor with ankylosing spondylitis or in good health (not recorded which). CDR3s include the opening cysteine and the closing phenylalanine or tryptophan. A D gene is named only where the DNA matches it firmly. Clone size is stated in some rows and not others, as once, few, many or a class when expanded.

D gene	V gene	clone size	J gene	CDR3 protein	CDR3 DNA
NA	TRBV28	few	TRBJ2-1	CASSFWALWGGSYNEQFF	TGTGCCAGCAGTTTCTGGGCCCTCTGGGGAGGCTCTTACAATGAGCAGTTCTTC
NA	TRBV18	few	TRBJ1-1	CASSPSRGLNTEAFF	TGTGCCAGCTCACCAAGCCGGGGCTTGAACACTGAAGCTTTCTTT
TRBD1	TRBV4-1	few	TRBJ1-2	CASSQEGQGNYGYTF	TGCGCCAGCAGCCAAGAGGGACAGGGGAACTATGGCTACACCTTC
NA	TRBV10-3	many	TRBJ1-3	CAISDPGQGISGNTIYF	TGTGCCATCAGTGACCCGGGCCAGGGGATCTCTGGAAACACCATATATTTT
NA	TRBV27	many	TRBJ2-7	CASSFGGEQYF	TGTGCCAGCAGTTTCGGTGGCGAGCAGTACTTC
NA	TRBV7-9	few	TRBJ2-7	CASSFVDGTYEQYF	TGTGCCAGCAGCTTTGTGGACGGGACCTACGAGCAGTACTTC
TRBD2	TRBV9	few	TRBJ2-5	CASSVGLAGGGEQETQYF	TGTGCCAGCAGCGTTGGGCTAGCGGGAGGAGGGGAACAAGAGACCCAGTACTTC
NA	TRBV4-3	NA	TRBJ2-3	CASRQGAIDTDTQYF	TGCGCCAGCAGGCAAGGGGCGATCGACACAGATACGCAGTATTTT
NA	TRBV6-1	few	TRBJ2-7	CASSPRGQYYEQYF	TGTGCCAGCAGTCCCAGAGGACAGTACTACGAGCAGTACTTC
TRBD2	TRBV4-1	few	TRBJ2-2	CASSPSLAGDTGELFF	TGCGCCAGCAGCCCCAGCCTAGCGGGGGACACCGGGGAGCTGTTTTTT
TRBD2	TRBV5-1	few	TRBJ2-2	CATKTSGLTGELFF	TGCGCCACCAAGACTAGCGGGCTTACCGGGGAGCTGTTTTTT